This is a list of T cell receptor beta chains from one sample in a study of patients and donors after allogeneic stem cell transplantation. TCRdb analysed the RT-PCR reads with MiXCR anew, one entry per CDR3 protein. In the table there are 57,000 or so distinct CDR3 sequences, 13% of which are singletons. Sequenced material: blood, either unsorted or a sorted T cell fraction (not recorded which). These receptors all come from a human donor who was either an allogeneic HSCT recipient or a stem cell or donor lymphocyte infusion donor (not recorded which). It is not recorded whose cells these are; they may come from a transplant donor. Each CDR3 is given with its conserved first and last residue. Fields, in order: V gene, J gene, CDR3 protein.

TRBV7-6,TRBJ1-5,CASSPRVGGNNQPQHF
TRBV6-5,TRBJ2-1,CASSRTPLSYNEQFF
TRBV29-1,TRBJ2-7,CSVRSVAGDLYEQYF
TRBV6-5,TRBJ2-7,CASSPGTGWPYEQYF
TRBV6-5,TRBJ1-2,CASSYGSTGDYGYTF
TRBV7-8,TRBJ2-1,CASSLAGASGRPRSSYNEQFF
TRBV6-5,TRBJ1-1,CASSYEGILPTEAFF
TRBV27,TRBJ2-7,CASSLRTSYEQYF
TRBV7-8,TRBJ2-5,CASSPRTSGRVQETQYF
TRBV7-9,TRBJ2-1,CASSFSYNEQFF
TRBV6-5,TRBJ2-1,CASSYTSGGQFF
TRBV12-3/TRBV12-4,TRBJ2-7,CASSPGTPHAQYF
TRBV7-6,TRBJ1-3,CASRGGTGILGNTIYF
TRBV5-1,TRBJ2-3,CASSARDSWPDTQYF
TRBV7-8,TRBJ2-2,CASSLKGGELFF
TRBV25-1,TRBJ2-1,CASSLSGNYNEQFF
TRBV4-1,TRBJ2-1,CASSQVAGGYNEQFF
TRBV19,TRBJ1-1,CASSISGGGEAFF
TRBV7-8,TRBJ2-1,CASSFSGDSYNEQFF
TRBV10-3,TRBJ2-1,CAISGTALGEQFF
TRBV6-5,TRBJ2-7,CASSYSVGGGREQYF
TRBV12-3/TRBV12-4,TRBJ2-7,CASSFGSGAYEQYF
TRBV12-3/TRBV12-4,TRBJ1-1,CASIQRGAAFF
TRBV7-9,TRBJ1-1,CASRLPTEAFF
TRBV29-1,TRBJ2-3,CSVGGGAYGVADTQYF
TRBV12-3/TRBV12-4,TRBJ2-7,CASSWTGGSYEQYF
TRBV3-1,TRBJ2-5,CASSQGIQETQYF
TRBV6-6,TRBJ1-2,CASSSRTGASNYGYTF
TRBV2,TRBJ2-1,CASTEFRDQFF
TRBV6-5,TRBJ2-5,CASSYITGRGETQYF
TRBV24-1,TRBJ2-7,CATSVREGYEQYF
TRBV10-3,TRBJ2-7,CAIGPGTVFEQYF
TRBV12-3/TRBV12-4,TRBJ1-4,CASCGQPNEKLFF
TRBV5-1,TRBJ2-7,CASSLVSTGNLYEQYF
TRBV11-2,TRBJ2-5,CASWGRPNWETQYF
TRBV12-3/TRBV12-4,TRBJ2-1,CASSSKGLAGENEQFF
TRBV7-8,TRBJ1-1,CASSFPGQLNTEAFF
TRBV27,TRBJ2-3,CASKSLHLGAQYF
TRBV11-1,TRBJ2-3,CASSLVGADTQYF
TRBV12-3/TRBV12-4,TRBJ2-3,CASGTSGRAISTDTQYF
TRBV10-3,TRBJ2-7,CATFETSGRSYEQYF
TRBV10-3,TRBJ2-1,CAISERGVASLWGNEQFF
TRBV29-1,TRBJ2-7,CSVVEGYGSYEQYF
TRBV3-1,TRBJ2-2,CASSQVGLAAGELFF